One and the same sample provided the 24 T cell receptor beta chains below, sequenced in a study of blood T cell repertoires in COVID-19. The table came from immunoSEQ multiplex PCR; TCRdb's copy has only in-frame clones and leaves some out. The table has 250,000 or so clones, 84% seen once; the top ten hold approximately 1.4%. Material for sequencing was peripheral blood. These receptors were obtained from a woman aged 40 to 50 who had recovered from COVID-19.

CDR3 in DNA: TGTGCCAGTAGGATGAGACTAGGCCTCGGTGAGGCCCAGTACTTC. It yields the protein CASRMRLGLGEAQYF. This chain links TRBV19 with TRBJ2-5, with D maybe TRBD2 (6 bases). CDR1 and CDR2 (germline): LNHDA, SQIVND (reference sequence). V lost 6 bases to trimming and J lost 9 bases, with 23 bases between them. The CDR3 consists of 15 residues.

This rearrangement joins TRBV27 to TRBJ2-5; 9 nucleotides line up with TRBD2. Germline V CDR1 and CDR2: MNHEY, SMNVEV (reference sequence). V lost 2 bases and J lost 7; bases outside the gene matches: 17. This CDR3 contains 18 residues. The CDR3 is CASSLLSKASGASRTQYF. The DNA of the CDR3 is TGTGCCAGCAGTTTACTTTCTAAGGCTAGCGGGGCCTCCCGGACCCAGTACTTC.

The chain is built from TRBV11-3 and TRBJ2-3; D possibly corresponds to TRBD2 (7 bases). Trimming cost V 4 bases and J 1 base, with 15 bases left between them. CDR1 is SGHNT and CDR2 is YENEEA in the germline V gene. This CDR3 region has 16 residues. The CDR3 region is CASSWGASGGTDTQYF. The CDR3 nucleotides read TGTGCCAGCAGCTGGGGGGCCAGCGGGGGCACAGATACGCAGTATTTT. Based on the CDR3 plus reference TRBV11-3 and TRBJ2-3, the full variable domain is EAGVVQSPRYKIIEKKQPVAFWCNPISGHNTLYWYLQNLGQGPELLIRYENEEAVDDSQLPKDRFSAERLKGVDSTLKIQPAELGDSAVYLCASSWGASGGTDTQYFGPGTRLTVL.

The CDR3 region has the DNA TGCGCCAGCAGCTCCACTCAACAGGGGCCTCAATCCGGGGAGCTGTTTTTT. Amino acids: CASSSTQQGPQSGELFF. This sequence joins TRBV5-1 and TRBJ2-2, with 7 nucleotides matching TRBD1. Germline V gives CDR1 SGHRS, CDR2 YFSETQ. V shed 3 bases, J shed 6 bases, and the junction held 14 bases outside the gene matches. The CDR3 runs to 17 residues. The full variable domain, completed using reference TRBV5-1 and TRBJ2-2, is KAGVTQTPRYLIKTRGQQVTLSCSPISGHRSVSWYQQTPGQGLQFLFEYFSETQRNKGNFPGRFSGRQFSNSRSEMNVSTLELGDSALYLCASSSTQQGPQSGELFFGEGSRLTVL.

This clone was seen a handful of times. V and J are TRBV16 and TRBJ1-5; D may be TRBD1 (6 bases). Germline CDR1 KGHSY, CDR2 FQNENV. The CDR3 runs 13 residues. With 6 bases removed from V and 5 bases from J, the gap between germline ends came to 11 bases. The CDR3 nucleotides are TGTGCCAGCAGACAGGGTTCCGATCAGCCCCAGCATTTT. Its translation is CASRQGSDQPQHF.

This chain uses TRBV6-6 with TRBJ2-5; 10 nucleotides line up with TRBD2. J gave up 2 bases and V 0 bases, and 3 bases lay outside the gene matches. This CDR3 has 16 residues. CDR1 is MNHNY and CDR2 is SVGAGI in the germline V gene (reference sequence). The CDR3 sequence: CASSYSAGGRQETQYF. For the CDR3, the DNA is TGTGCCAGCAGTTACTCAGCGGGGGGGCGGCAAGAGACCCAGTACTTC.

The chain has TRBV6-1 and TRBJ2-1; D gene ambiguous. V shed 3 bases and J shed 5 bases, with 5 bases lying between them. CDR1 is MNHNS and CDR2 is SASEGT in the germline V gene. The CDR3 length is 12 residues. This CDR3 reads CASSDRNNEQFF. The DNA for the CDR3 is TGTGCCAGCAGTGACAGAAACAATGAGCAGTTCTTC.

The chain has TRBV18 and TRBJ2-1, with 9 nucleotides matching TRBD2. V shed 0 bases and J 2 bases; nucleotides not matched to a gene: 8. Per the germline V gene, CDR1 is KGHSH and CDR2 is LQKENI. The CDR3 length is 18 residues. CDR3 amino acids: CASSPPLASGGTYNEQFF. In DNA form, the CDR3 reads TGTGCCAGCTCACCACCGCTAGCGAGCGGGGGGACCTACAATGAGCAGTTCTTC. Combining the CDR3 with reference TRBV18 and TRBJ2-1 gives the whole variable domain NAGVMQNPRHLVRRRGQEARLRCSPMKGHSHVYWYRQLPEEGLKFMVYLQKENIIDESGMPKERFSAEFPKEGPSILRIQQVVRGDSAAYFCASSPPLASGGTYNEQFFGPGTRLTVL.

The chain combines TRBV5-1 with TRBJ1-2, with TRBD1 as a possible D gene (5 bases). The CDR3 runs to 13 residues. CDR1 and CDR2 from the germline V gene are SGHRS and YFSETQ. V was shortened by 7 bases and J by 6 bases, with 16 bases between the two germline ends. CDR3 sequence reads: CASSSLRGDGYTF. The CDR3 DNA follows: TGCGCCAGCTCCTCCCTCCGGGGGGATGGCTACACCTTC.

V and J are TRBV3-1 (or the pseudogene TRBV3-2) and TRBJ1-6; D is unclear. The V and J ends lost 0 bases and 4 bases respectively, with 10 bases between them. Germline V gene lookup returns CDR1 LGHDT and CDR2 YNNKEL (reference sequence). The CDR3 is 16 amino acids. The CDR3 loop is CASSQDFGGYNSPLHF. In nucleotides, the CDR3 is TGTGCCAGCAGCCAAGATTTTGGCGGATATAATTCACCCCTCCACTTT.

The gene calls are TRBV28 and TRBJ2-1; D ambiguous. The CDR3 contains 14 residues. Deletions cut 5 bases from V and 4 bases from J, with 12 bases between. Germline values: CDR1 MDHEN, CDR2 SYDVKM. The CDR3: CASSGPETYNEQFF. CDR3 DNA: TGTGCCAGCAGTGGGCCAGAAACTTACAATGAGCAGTTCTTC.

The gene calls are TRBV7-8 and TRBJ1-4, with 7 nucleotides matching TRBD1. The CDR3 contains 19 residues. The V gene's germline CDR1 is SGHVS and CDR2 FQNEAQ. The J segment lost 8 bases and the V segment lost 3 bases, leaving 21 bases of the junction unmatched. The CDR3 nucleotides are TGTGCCAGCAGCTTGGGACAGTTTGAACCTATTTTCAAGGGGGAAAAACTGTTTTTT. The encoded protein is CASSLGQFEPIFKGEKLFF. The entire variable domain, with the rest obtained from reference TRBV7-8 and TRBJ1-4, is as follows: GAGVSQSPRYKVAKRGQDVALRCDPISGHVSLFWYQQALGQGPEFLTYFQNEAQLDKSGLPSDRFFAERPEGSVSTLKIQRTQQEDSAVYLCASSLGQFEPIFKGEKLFFGSGTQLSVL.

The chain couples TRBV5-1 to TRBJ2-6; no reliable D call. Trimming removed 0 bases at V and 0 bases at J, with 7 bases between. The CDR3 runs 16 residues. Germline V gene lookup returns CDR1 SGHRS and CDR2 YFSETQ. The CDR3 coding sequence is TGCGCCAGCAGCTTGGACGGTGGCTCTGGGGCCAACGTCCTGACTTTC. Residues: CASSLDGGSGANVLTF. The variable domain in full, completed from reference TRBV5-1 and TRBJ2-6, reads KAGVTQTPRYLIKTRGQQVTLSCSPISGHRSVSWYQQTPGQGLQFLFEYFSETQRNKGNFPGRFSGRQFSNSRSEMNVSTLELGDSALYLCASSLDGGSGANVLTFGAGSRLTVL.

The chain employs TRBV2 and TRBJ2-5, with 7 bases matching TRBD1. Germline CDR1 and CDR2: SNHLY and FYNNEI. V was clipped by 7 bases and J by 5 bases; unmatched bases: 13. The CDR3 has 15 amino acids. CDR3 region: CASIPGTDPRETQYF. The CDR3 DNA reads TGTGCCAGCATTCCAGGGACAGACCCCCGGGAGACCCAGTACTTC.

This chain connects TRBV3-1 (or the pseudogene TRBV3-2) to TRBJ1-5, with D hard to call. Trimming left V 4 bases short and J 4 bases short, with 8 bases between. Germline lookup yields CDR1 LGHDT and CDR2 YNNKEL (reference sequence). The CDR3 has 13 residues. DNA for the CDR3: TGTGCCAGCAGCCCTCGAGCTAATCAGCCCCAGCATTTT. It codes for CASSPRANQPQHF.

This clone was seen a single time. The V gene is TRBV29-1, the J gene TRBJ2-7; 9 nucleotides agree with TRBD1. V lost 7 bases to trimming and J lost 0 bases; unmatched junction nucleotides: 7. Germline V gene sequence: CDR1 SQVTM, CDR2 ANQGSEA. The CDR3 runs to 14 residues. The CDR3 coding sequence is TGCAGCGCAGCCGGGACAGGGAGCTCCTACGAGCAGTACTTC. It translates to CSAAGTGSSYEQYF.

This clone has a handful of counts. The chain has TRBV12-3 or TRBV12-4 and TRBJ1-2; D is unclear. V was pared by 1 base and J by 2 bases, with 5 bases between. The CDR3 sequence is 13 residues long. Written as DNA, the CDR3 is TGTGCCAGCAGTTTAGGCGGGAACTATGGCTACACCTTC. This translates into CASSLGGNYGYTF.

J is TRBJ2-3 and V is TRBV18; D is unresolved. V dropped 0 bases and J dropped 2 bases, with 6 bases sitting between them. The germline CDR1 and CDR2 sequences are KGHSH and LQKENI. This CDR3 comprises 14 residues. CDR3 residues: CASSPPQFTDTQYF. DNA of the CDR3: TGTGCCAGCTCACCACCGCAGTTCACAGATACGCAGTATTTT.

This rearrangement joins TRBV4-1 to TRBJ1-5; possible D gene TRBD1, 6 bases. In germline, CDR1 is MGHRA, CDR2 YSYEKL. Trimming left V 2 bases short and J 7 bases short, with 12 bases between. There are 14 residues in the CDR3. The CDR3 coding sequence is TGCGCCAGCAGCCAAAGGGACACCAACCAGCCCCAGCATTTT. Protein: CASSQRDTNQPQHF.

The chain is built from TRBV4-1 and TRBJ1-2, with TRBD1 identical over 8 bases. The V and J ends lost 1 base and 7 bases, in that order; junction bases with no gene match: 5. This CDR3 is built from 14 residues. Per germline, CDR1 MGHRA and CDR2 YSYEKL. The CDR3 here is CASSQGGTGVGYTF. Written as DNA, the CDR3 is TGCGCCAGCAGCCAAGGAGGGACAGGCGTTGGCTACACCTTC.

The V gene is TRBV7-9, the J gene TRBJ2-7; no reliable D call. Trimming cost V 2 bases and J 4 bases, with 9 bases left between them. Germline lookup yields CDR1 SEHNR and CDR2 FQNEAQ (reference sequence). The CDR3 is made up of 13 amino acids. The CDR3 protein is CASSLMQSYEQYF. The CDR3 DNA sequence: TGTGCCAGCAGCTTAATGCAGTCTTACGAGCAGTACTTC.

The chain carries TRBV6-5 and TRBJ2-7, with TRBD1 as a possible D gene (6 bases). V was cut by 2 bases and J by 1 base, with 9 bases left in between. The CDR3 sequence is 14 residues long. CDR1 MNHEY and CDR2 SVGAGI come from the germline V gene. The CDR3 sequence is CASSYRGTSYEQYF. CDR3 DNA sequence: TGTGCCAGCAGTTACAGGGGGACATCCTACGAGCAGTACTTC.

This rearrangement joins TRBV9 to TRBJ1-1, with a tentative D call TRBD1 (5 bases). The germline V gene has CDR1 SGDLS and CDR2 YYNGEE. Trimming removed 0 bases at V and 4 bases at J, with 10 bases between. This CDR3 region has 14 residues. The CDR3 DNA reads TGTGCCAGCAGCGTAGGCAGCGGGGGCACTGAAGCTTTCTTT. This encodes CASSVGSGGTEAFF.

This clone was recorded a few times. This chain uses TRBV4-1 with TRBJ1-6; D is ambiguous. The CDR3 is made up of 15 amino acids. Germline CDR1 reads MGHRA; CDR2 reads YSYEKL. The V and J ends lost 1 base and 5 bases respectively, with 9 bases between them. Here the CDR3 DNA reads TGCGCCAGCAGCCAAGGTCCTGCAGATAATTCACCCCTCCACTTT. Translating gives CASSQGPADNSPLHF.